The present T cell receptor beta chain was sequenced within a study of T cells in Graves' hyperthyroidism and ophthalmopathy. A word on this clonotype: Its target is unknown.

Points from the study as a whole: Ophthalmopathy, which appeared later, was predicted by the model a median around 6.9 months before onset.

V gave up 7 bases and J gave up 3 bases, with 22 bases separating them. Germline assignment: CDR1 SQVTM and CDR2 ANQGSEA. CDR3 length equals 15 residues. Using RNA transcripts as the source, TCR beta CDR3 regions were amplified. The HTBI primer set served for first-round RT-PCR of the TCR CDR3. TCRdb reprocessed the multiplex PCR reads with MiXCR, giving one entry per CDR3 protein. The sample yields hundreds of thousands of distinct CDR3 sequences, 11% to 15% seen once. The clonotype originates from a woman between 18 and 29 years old with Graves' hyperthyroidism. This chain joins TRBV29-1 and TRBJ2-7; the D gene is possibly TRBD1 (5 bases). The sequenced material came from blood. DNA for the CDR3: TGCAGCGCCCGAAAGGGCAGGGAAAGAGGCTACGAGCAGTACTTC. Protein product: CSARKGRERGYEQYF.